Here is one T cell receptor (beta chain) with its context. Its antigen is still unknown. The data stem from a study of cytomegalovirus exposure and HLA in healthy donors. Overall study findings and caveats: Over 150 TCR beta chains were listed as cytomegalovirus-associated.

Using immunoSEQ multiplex PCR, the repertoire was profiled, and TCRdb retains in-frame clones only, with some absent. The sample records around 300,000 clones, about 86% being singletons. From germline, CDR1 is SGHTA and CDR2 FQGNSA. The germline V and J ends were trimmed by 5 bases and 9 bases, with 23 bases remaining between them. The CDR3 is 15 amino acids. The material sequenced was PBMCs. The TCR was taken from a woman under 30 in good health and CMV-seronegative. The V and J genes are TRBV7-2 and TRBJ2-7, with D possibly TRBD2 on 6 matching bases. This chain's CDR3 is CASSRDLGGWGGQYF. The CDR3 region has the DNA TGTGCCAGCAGCCGGGACCTCGGGGGATGGGGCGGGCAGTACTTC.